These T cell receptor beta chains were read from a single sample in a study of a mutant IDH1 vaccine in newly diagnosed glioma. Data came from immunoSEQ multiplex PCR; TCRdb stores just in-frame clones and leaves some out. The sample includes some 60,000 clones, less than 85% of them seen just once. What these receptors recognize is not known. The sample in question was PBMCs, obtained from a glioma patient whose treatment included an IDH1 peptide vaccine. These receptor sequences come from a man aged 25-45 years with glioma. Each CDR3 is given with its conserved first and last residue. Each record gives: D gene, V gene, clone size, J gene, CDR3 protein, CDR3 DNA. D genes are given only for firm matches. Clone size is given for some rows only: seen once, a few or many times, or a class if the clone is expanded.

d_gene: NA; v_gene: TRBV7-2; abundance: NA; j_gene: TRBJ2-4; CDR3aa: CASSFLRALDIQYF; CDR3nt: TGTGCCAGCAGCTTCCTCAGGGCCCTAGACATTCAGTACTTC
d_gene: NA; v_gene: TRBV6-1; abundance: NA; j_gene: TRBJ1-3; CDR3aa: CASSAREDAGNTIYF; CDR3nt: TGTGCCAGCAGTGCTCGGGAAGACGCTGGAAACACCATATATTTT
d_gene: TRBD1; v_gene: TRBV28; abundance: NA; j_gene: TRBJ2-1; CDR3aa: CASSHPGTGLGNEQFF; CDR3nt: TGTGCCAGCAGCCATCCCGGGACAGGGCTCGGGAATGAGCAGTTCTTC
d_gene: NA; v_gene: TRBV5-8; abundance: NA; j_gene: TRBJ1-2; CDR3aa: CASSYSLYGYTF; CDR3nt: TGTGCCAGCAGTTACTCCCTCTATGGCTACACCTTC
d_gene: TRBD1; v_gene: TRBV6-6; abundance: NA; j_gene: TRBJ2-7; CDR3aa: CASSSQRTGLGEQYF; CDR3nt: TGTGCCAGCAGTTCCCAAAGGACAGGGCTGGGAGAGCAGTACTTC
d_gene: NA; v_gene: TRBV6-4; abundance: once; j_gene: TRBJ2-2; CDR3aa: CASRETYTGELFF; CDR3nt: TGTGCCAGCAGGGAGACATACACCGGGGAGCTGTTTTTT
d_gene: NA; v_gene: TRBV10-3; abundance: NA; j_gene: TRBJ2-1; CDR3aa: CAISESNGAYNEQFF; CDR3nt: TGTGCCATCAGTGAGTCGAACGGGGCCTACAATGAGCAGTTCTTC
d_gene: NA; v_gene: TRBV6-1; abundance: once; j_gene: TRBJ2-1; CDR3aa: CASSEGEAWNEQFF; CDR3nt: TGTGCCAGCAGTGAAGGGGAGGCTTGGAATGAGCAGTTCTTC
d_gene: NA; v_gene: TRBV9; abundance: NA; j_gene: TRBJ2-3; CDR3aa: CASSVGQSGASTDTQYF; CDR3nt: TGTGCCAGCAGCGTAGGCCAGTCTGGGGCTAGCACAGATACGCAGTATTTT
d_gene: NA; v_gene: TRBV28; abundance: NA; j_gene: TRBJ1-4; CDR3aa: CASSSAVLREKLFF; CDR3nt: TGTGCCAGCAGTTCAGCCGTTTTGCGTGAAAAACTGTTTTTT
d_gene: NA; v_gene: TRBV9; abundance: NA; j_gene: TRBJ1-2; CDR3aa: CASSRRVAGDGYTF; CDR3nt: TGTGCCAGCAGCCGTCGGGTGGCGGGGGATGGCTACACCTTC
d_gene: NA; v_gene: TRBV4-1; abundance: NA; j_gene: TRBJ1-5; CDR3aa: CASSHLYRVSNQPQHF; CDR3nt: TGCGCCAGCAGCCACCTTTACAGGGTTAGCAATCAGCCCCAGCATTTT
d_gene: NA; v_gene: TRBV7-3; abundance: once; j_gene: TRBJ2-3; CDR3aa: CASSPRPGVSVDTQYF; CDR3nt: TGTGCCAGCAGCCCCCGTCCAGGGGTGTCAGTAGATACGCAGTATTTT
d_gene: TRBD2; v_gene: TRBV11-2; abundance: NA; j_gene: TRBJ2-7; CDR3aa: CASSLGLADSYEQYF; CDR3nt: TGTGCCAGCAGCTTAGGACTAGCGGACTCCTACGAGCAGTACTTC
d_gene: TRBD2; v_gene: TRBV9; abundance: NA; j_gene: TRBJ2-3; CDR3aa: CASSVAGGWTDTQYF; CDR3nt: TGTGCCAGCAGCGTAGCGGGGGGGTGGACAGATACGCAGTATTTT
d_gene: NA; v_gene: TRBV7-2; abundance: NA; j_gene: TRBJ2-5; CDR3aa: CASSLVDAGTQYF; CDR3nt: TGTGCCAGCAGCTTGGTAGACGCGGGGACCCAGTACTTC
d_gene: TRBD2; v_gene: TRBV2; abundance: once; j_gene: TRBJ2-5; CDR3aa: CASSEAPSGGKETQYF; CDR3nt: TGTGCCAGCAGTGAAGCCCCTAGCGGGGGGAAAGAGACCCAGTACTTC
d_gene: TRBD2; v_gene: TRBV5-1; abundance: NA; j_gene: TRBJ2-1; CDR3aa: CASSESSGRGQFF; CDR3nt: TGCGCCAGCAGCGAATCTAGCGGGAGGGGCCAGTTCTTC
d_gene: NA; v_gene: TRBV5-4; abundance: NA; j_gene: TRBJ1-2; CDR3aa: CASSQDLGPVGYTF; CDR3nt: TGTGCCAGCAGCCAAGATTTGGGGCCAGTAGGCTACACCTTC
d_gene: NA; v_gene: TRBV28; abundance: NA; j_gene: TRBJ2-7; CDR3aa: CASRPTSFVEQYF; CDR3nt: TGTGCCAGCAGGCCGACTAGTTTTGTCGAGCAGTACTTC
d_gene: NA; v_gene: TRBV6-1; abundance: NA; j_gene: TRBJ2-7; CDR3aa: CASSISGTREAEQYF; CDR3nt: TGTGCCAGCAGTATATCCGGGACACGAGAGGCCGAGCAGTACTTC
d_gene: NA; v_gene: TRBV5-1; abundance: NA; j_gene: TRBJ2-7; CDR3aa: CASSSGEYEQYF; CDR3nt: TGCGCCAGCAGCTCGGGGGAGTACGAGCAGTACTTC
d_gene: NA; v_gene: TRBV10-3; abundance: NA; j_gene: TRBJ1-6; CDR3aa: CAISESSGGADSPLHF; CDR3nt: TGTGCCATCAGTGAGTCATCGGGGGGCGCGGATTCACCCCTCCACTTT
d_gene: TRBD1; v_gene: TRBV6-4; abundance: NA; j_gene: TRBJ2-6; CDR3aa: CASSGTGGAGANVLTF; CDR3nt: TGTGCCAGCAGTGGGACAGGGGGCGCTGGGGCCAACGTCCTGACTTTC
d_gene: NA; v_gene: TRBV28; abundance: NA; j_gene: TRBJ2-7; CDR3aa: CASSFPLGGHHEQYF; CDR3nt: TGTGCCAGCAGTTTCCCCCTCGGGGGGCATCACGAGCAGTACTTC
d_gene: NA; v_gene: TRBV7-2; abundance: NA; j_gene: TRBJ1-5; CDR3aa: CASSYRVNQPQHF; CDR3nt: TGTGCCAGCAGCTACAGGGTGAATCAGCCCCAGCATTTT
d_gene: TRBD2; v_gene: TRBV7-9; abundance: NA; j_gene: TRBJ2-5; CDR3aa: CASSLGTSGGARIRETQYF; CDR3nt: TGTGCCAGCAGCTTAGGGACTAGCGGGGGGGCTCGAATTCGCGAGACCCAGTACTTC
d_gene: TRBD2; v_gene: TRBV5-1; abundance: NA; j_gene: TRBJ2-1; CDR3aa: CASSLGLGAGRGEQFF; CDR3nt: TGCGCCAGCAGCTTGGGACTGGGAGCGGGGAGGGGTGAGCAGTTCTTC
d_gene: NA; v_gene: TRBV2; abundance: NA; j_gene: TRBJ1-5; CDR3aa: CASSEDGGTPQHF; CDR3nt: TGTGCCAGCAGTGAAGACGGAGGAACGCCCCAGCATTTT
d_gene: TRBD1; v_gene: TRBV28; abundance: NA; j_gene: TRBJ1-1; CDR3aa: CASSAGQYEAFF; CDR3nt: TGTGCCAGCAGTGCGGGACAGTATGAAGCTTTCTTT
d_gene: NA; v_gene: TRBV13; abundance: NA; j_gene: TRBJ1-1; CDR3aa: CASSPSYGAFPANTEAFF; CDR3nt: TGTGCCAGCAGCCCGTCTTATGGGGCCTTTCCCGCGAACACTGAAGCTTTCTTT